The T cell receptor beta chain described here comes from a study of blood T cell repertoires in COVID-19 (dated by TCRdb to about 2020). With respect to the entire study: Samples covering the acute and convalescent phases of COVID-19 were provided by collaborators in the United States, Italy and Spain. The prospective study material was composed of cDNA or gDNA derived from T cells, B-cell-depleted T cells, or PBMCs. Subjects who had been exposed to COVID-19, were actively infected with it, or had recovered from it provided the deeply sampled blood TCRbeta repertoires that made up the dataset. The repertoires were made available in a free public database intended to serve as a resource for research on the immune response to SARS-CoV-2. The samples were drawn from two sources: the first 160 participants of the ongoing ImmuneRACE study, and about 1,300 subjects contributed by 6 global collaborators. The sample metadata nearly always contained a de-identified subject ID, COVID-19 status, age in years and sex. HLA class I and class II types, where available, came from metadata supplied by the sample provider rather than from assay-based typing. Beyond this particular receptor, the publication reports: Clinical and demographic metadata were provided uncurated, with the amount varying by source and participant.

This clone was recorded at least ten times. The antigen this receptor binds is unknown. Base qualities are not recorded, but no much larger clone differs from it by a single base. TCRbeta CDR3 regions were amplified from genomic DNA by means of the immunoSEQ Assay, a bias-controlled multiplex PCR. As for how the authors treated the data: Nucleated cell counts per sample were estimated from amplification of reference gene primers within the assay. To quantify the absolute abundance of each unique TCRbeta CDR3 rearrangement, sequence reads were collapsed and filtered. For each sample, productive Simpson clonality was calculated as the square root of Simpson's diversity index over productive rearrangements. As stored in TCRdb, this immuneACCESS dataset retains in-frame rearrangements with V and J assigned. A fraction of the clones does not appear; measured against another copy, unresolved V genes explain less than half of the discrepancy, and the remainder lacks a known reason. For V, J and clone size, that table is used; D and trimming come from the DNA. For this sample there are 150,000 to 200,000 clones; around 90% appear just once. The ten largest clones represent 2% to 2.5% of the sample.

A distance of 14 bases separates the germline ends of V and J, which lose 7 bases and 3 bases respectively. From its cysteine to its phenylalanine, the CDR3 spans 14 amino acids. Of the read, only the CDR3 DNA is kept; its 42 bases are in frame from base 1. CDR1 and CDR2 (MNHEY, SVGAGI) derive from the germline V gene. Enrolling through a virtual design, the prospective study's participants ranged in age from roughly 18 to 100 years and lived across more than 20 United States geographic areas. To assign participants to cohorts, the prospective study relied on clinical history that participants themselves reported in a screening survey and a study questionnaire. For ImmuneRACE Cohort 3, a participant was defined as recovered based on two consecutive negative NP/OP PCR tests, clearance by a healthcare professional, or resolution of symptoms. Each participant in the prospective study had whole blood, serum and a nasopharyngeal or oropharyngeal swab collected by mobile phlebotomists. Prospective study participants could optionally give additional blood draws and questionnaires over a roughly 2-month period. Prospective study blood samples were shipped either frozen or at room temperature before DNA extraction.

The clonotype was recovered from a woman in her 30s who had recovered from COVID-19. Sequenced sample: PBMCs or T cells enriched from blood (not recorded which). The chain links TRBV6-5 with TRBJ2-3; the D gene is perhaps TRBD2, from 5 matching bases. The CDR3 loop reads CASKGALSTDTQYF. The nucleotide sequence reads as follows: TGTGCCAGCAAGGGAGCTCTTTCGACAGATACGCAGTATTTT.